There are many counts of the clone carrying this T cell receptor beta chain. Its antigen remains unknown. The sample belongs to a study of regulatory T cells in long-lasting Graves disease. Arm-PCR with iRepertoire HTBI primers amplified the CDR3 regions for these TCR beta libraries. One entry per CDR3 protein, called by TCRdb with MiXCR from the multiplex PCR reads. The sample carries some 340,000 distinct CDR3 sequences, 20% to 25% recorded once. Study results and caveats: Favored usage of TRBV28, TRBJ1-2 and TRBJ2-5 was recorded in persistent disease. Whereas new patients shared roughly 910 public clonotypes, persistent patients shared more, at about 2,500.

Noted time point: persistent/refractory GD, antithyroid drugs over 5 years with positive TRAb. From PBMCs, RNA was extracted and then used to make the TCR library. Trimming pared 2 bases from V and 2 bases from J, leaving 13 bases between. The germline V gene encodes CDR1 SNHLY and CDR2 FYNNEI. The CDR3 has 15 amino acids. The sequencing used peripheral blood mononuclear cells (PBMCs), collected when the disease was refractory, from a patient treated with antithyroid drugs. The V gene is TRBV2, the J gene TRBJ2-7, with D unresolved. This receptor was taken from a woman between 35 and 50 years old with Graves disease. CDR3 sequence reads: CASSEFVPGTYEQYF. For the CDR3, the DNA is TGTGCCAGCAGTGAATTTGTCCCAGGAACCTACGAGCAGTACTTC.